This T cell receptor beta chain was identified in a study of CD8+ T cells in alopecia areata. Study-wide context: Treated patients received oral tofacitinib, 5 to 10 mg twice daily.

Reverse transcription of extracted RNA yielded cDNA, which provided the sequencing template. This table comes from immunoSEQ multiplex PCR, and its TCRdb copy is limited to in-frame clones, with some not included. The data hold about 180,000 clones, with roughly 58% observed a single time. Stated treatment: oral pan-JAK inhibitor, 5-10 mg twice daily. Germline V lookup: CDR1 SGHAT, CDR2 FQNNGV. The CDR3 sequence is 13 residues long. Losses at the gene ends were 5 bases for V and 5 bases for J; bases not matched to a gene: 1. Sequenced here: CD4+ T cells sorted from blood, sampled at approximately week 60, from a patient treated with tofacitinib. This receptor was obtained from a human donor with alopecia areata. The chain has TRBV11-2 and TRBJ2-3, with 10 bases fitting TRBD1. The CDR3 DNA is TGTGCCAGCAGCCGGACAGGGGGAGATACGCAGTATTTT. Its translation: CASSRTGGDTQYF.